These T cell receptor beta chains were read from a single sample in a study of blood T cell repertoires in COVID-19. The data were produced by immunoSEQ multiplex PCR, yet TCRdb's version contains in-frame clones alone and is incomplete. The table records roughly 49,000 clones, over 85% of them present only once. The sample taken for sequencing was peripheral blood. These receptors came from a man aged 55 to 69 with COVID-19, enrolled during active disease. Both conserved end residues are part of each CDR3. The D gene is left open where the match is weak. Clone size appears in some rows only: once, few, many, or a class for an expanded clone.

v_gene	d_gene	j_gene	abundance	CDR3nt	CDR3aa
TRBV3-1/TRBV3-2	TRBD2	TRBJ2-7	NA	TGTGCCAGCAGCCTAGCGGTGGGGACGGGAGGTTACTACGAGCAGTACTTC	CASSLAVGTGGYYEQYF
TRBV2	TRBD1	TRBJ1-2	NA	TGTGCCAGCAGTGGTACAGGGGGTGGCTACACCTTC	CASSGTGGGYTF
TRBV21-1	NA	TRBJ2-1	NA	TGTGCCAGCAGCAAAAGGAGCTACTACAATGAGCAGTTCTTC	CASSKRSYYNEQFF
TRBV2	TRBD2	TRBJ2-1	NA	TGTGCCAGCAGTGCGGGACTAGCGGGACCCAATGAGCAGTTCTTC	CASSAGLAGPNEQFF
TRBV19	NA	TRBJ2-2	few	TGTGCCAGTAGTGCCCGCGGGGGCGGAACCGGGGAGCTGTTTTTT	CASSARGGGTGELFF
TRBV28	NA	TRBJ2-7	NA	TGTGCCAGCATTAAGGGAGGAGGCGGCGTCGACTACGAGCAGTACTTC	CASIKGGGGVDYEQYF
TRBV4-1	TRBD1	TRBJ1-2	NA	TGCGCCAGCAGCCACGACAGGGCACCCTATGGCTACACCTTC	CASSHDRAPYGYTF
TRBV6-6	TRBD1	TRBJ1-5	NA	TGTGCCAGCAGTTACGGGACAGGGGGCTTAAATCAGCCCCAGCATTTT	CASSYGTGGLNQPQHF
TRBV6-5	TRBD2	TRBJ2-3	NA	TGTGCCAGCCGAGCGGGGAGCACAGATACGCAGTATTTT	CASRAGSTDTQYF
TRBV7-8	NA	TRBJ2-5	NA	TGTGCCAGCAGCGCCCGATCGGGGGTAGGGTCAAAAGAGACCCAGTACTTC	CASSARSGVGSKETQYF
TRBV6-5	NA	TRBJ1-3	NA	TGTGCCAGCACGGAGAGCTCTGGAAACACCATATATTTT	CASTESSGNTIYF
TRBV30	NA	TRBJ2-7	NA	TGTGCCTGGGGGCCGGGACTCTCTCCCTACGAGCAGTACTTC	CAWGPGLSPYEQYF
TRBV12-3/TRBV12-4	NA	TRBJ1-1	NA	TGTGCCAGCAGAAACGGGGAGAACACTGAAGCTTTCTTT	CASRNGENTEAFF
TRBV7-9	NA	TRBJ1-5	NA	TGTGCCAGCAGCCGGGATCCCCAGCCCCAGCATTTT	CASSRDPQPQHF
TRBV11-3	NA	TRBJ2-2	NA	TGTGCCAGCAGCTTTCGGACCGGGGAGCTGTTTTTT	CASSFRTGELFF
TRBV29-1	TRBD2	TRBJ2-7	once	TGCAGCGTTGCACCCGGGACTAGCAGCTCCTACGAGCAGTACTTC	CSVAPGTSSSYEQYF
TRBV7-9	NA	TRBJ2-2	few	TGTGCCAGCAGCAACCCCCAGCGGGTGTCCGGGGAGCTGTTTTTT	CASSNPQRVSGELFF
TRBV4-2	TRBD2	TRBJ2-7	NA	TGTGCCAGCAGCCAAGTCGGTAGCGGGACTTACGAGCAGTACTTC	CASSQVGSGTYEQYF
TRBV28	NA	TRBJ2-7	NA	TGTGCCAGCAGTTCCTCCGGGACATACTACGAGCAGTACTTC	CASSSSGTYYEQYF